Listed below are T cell receptor beta chains from one sample, sequenced in a study of blood T cell repertoires in COVID-19. The protocol was immunoSEQ multiplex PCR, while the TCRdb copy is restricted to in-frame clones and leaves out a portion. The sample holds 81,000 or so clones, roughly 92% seen once. Sequences were obtained from peripheral blood. These receptors were collected from a woman aged 55-75 years with active COVID-19. Both conserved end residues are part of each CDR3. D genes are given only for firm matches. Size is omitted from some rows. Given values are once, few, many or a class for expanded clones.

>TRBV27|TRBJ2-1|TRBD2|-
CASSQGTRSEQFF
TGTGCCAGCAGTCAAGGGACTAGAAGTGAGCAGTTCTTC
>TRBV6-2/TRBV6-3|TRBJ2-1|-|-
CASSRGGAYNEQFF
TGTGCCAGCAGTCGGGGCGGGGCCTACAATGAGCAGTTCTTC
>TRBV19|TRBJ1-5|TRBD1|once
CASGGQGYLSQPQHF
TGTGCCAGTGGTGGACAGGGATATCTTAGTCAGCCCCAGCATTTT
>TRBV3-1/TRBV3-2|TRBJ1-4|TRBD1|-
CASSNRDSANEKLFF
TGTGCCAGCAGCAACCGGGACAGTGCTAATGAAAAACTGTTTTTT
>TRBV4-2|TRBJ2-2|-|-
CASSQAPNTGELFF
TGTGCCAGCAGCCAAGCTCCGAATACTGGGGAGCTGTTTTTT
>TRBV10-1|TRBJ1-6|-|-
CASSETANSPLHF
TGCGCCAGCAGTGAGACAGCTAATTCACCCCTCCACTTT
>TRBV7-2|TRBJ2-2|-|-
CASSYSGQNTGELFF
TGTGCCAGCAGCTACTCGGGACAGAACACCGGGGAGCTGTTTTTT
>TRBV3-1/TRBV3-2|TRBJ2-3|-|-
CASSRGRDTDTQYF
TGTGCCAGCAGCCGAGGCAGGGACACAGATACGCAGTATTTT
>TRBV30|TRBJ1-5|TRBD1|-
CAWSPPGGGNQPQHF
TGTGCCTGGAGTCCACCAGGGGGCGGGAATCAGCCCCAGCATTTT
>TRBV4-1|TRBJ1-4|-|-
CASRIRTVEEKLFF
TGCGCCAGCAGGATTAGGACAGTAGAAGAAAAACTGTTTTTT
>TRBV4-3|TRBJ1-4|-|-
CASSQDRGTNEKLFF
TGCGCCAGCAGCCAAGATAGGGGAACTAATGAAAAACTGTTTTTT
>TRBV5-1|TRBJ2-1|TRBD2|-
CASGGSGAYNEQFF
TGCGCCAGCGGGGGAAGCGGGGCTTACAATGAGCAGTTCTTC
>TRBV10-1|TRBJ2-7|TRBD1|-
CASSESLGQGASEQYF
TGCGCCAGCAGTGAGTCCCTCGGACAGGGGGCAAGTGAGCAGTACTTC
>TRBV19|TRBJ2-5|TRBD2|-
CASSPPGGSVETQYF
TGTGCCAGTAGTCCCCCAGGCGGGAGCGTTGAGACCCAGTACTTC
>TRBV5-1|TRBJ1-3|TRBD1|-
CASSLEGGQVSGNTIYF
TGCGCCAGCAGCTTGGAGGGAGGACAGGTCTCTGGAAACACCATATATTTT
>TRBV27|TRBJ1-2|-|-
CASSLTGHYGYTF
TGTGCCAGCAGTTTAACAGGCCACTATGGCTACACCTTC
>TRBV29-1|TRBJ2-3|-|-
CSVVAGTASTDTQYF
TGCAGCGTTGTTGCGGGGACCGCTAGCACAGATACGCAGTATTTT
>TRBV19|TRBJ2-1|-|-
CASTIRGAQYNEQFF
TGTGCCAGTACAATACGCGGGGCCCAGTACAATGAGCAGTTCTTC
>TRBV15|TRBJ2-3|TRBD1|-
CATATGAADTQYF
TGTGCCACCGCGACAGGGGCGGCAGATACGCAGTATTTT
>TRBV3-1/TRBV3-2|TRBJ2-3|-|-
CASSHEGLDTQYF
TGTGCCAGCAGCCACGAGGGATTAGATACGCAGTATTTT
>TRBV7-2|TRBJ1-1|TRBD1|-
CASHQGPTGLGTEAFF
TGTGCCAGCCACCAGGGCCCGACAGGGTTGGGCACTGAAGCTTTCTTT
>TRBV19|TRBJ2-3|TRBD2|-
CASSIVGGRAADTQYF
TGTGCCAGTAGTATAGTCGGCGGGAGGGCGGCAGATACGCAGTATTTT
>TRBV4-3|TRBJ2-7|-|-
CASSQDRDTNYEQYF
TGCGCCAGCAGCCAAGATCGGGACACAAACTACGAGCAGTACTTC
>TRBV2|TRBJ2-2|-|-
CASIKDGGANTGELFF
TGTGCCAGCATTAAGGACGGAGGCGCGAACACCGGGGAGCTGTTTTTT
>TRBV6-6|TRBJ2-7|TRBD1|few
CASTTGQGKSEQYF
TGTGCCAGCACCACGGGACAGGGGAAGTCCGAGCAGTACTTC
>TRBV28|TRBJ2-7|TRBD1|-
CASSLALGQGIYEQYF
TGTGCCAGCAGTTTGGCTCTTGGACAGGGGATCTACGAGCAGTACTTC
>TRBV19|TRBJ2-5|-|-
CASTITWGETQYF
TGTGCCAGTACCATCACCTGGGGCGAGACCCAGTACTTC
>TRBV5-1|TRBJ2-3|TRBD2|-
CASSLGVGLEQTDTQYF
TGCGCCAGCAGCTTGGGGGTCGGACTAGAGCAGACAGATACGCAGTATTTT
>TRBV19|TRBJ2-2|-|-
CASTQRGLNTGELFF
TGTGCCAGTACCCAAAGGGGGTTGAACACCGGGGAGCTGTTTTTT
>TRBV7-6|TRBJ2-4|TRBD1|-
CASSSGTGRFGGNIQYF
TGTGCCAGCAGCTCCGGGACAGGCCGGTTTGGGGGAAACATTCAGTACTTC
>TRBV5-5|TRBJ2-3|-|-
CASSLGSGLGTDTQYF
TGTGCCAGCAGCTTGGGTTCAGGGCTTGGCACAGATACGCAGTATTTT
>TRBV18|TRBJ1-2|-|-
CASSPPGGGGYTF
TGTGCCAGCTCACCACCGGGCGGAGGTGGCTACACCTTC
>TRBV7-8|TRBJ1-1|TRBD1|-
CASSLANGAGQGGTEAFF
TGTGCCAGCAGCTTAGCTAATGGTGCAGGACAGGGGGGAACTGAAGCTTTCTTT
>TRBV19|TRBJ2-1|TRBD1|-
CASKIGTGYYNEQFF
TGTGCCAGTAAGATCGGGACAGGCTACTACAATGAGCAGTTCTTC
>TRBV5-4|TRBJ2-2|-|once
CASSFETNTGELFF
TGTGCCAGCAGCTTCGAGACGAACACCGGGGAGCTGTTTTTT
>TRBV12-3/TRBV12-4|TRBJ2-7|-|once
CASSLLSGDEQYF
TGTGCCAGCAGTTTATTGTCCGGGGACGAGCAGTACTTC
>TRBV7-2|TRBJ2-2|TRBD2|-
CASSLRTSANTGELFF
TGTGCCAGCAGCTTAAGGACTAGCGCGAACACCGGGGAGCTGTTTTTT
>TRBV7-2|TRBJ2-5|-|-
CASSPGRKETQYF
TGTGCCAGCAGTCCAGGGCGCAAGGAGACCCAGTACTTC
>TRBV4-1|TRBJ1-2|-|-
CASSQDSDQGYGYTF
TGCGCCAGCAGCCAAGATTCAGACCAGGGGTATGGCTACACCTTC
>TRBV6-2/TRBV6-3|TRBJ1-5|-|-
CASSSRGSNQPQHF
TGTGCCAGCAGTTCCCGGGGAAGCAATCAGCCCCAGCATTTT
>TRBV4-3|TRBJ2-1|TRBD1|few
CASSQRDRGRNEQFF
TGCGCCAGCAGCCAACGGGACAGGGGGCGGAATGAGCAGTTCTTC
>TRBV7-9|TRBJ2-3|TRBD2|-
CASSLASGGFTDTQYF
TGTGCCAGCAGCTTGGCTAGCGGGGGATTCACAGATACGCAGTATTTT
>TRBV5-8|TRBJ1-1|-|-
CASSLASFDTHHTEAFF
TGTGCCAGCAGCTTGGCGAGTTTCGACACCCATCACACTGAAGCTTTCTTT
>TRBV28|TRBJ1-6|TRBD1|-
CASTRGTGRGSPLHF
TGTGCCAGCACAAGGGGGACAGGGAGAGGCTCACCCCTCCACTTT
>TRBV3-1/TRBV3-2|TRBJ1-1|-|-
CASSQDYRNTEAFF
TGTGCCAGCAGCCAAGATTATAGGAACACTGAAGCTTTCTTT
>TRBV5-1|TRBJ2-1|-|-
CASRAGDEQFF
TGCGCCAGCAGAGCAGGGGATGAGCAGTTCTTC
>TRBV19|TRBJ1-1|-|-
CASTGQRNTEAFF
TGTGCCAGTACCGGACAGAGGAACACTGAAGCTTTCTTT
>TRBV4-3|TRBJ1-1|-|-
CASSQGQVGMNTEAFF
TGCGCCAGCAGCCAAGGACAGGTCGGCATGAACACTGAAGCTTTCTTT
>TRBV7-2|TRBJ1-1|-|-
CASSLAGRMNTEAFF
TGTGCCAGCAGCTTAGCTGGCAGGATGAACACTGAAGCTTTCTTT